Following are 26 T cell receptor beta chains from one sample sequenced in a study of cytomegalovirus exposure and HLA in healthy donors. Use of 60 Vbeta and 13 Jbeta primers characterized the PCR. The method was immunoSEQ multiplex PCR; TCRdb's version includes in-frame clones alone and lacks a portion of them. The sample contains 110,000 to 150,000 clones, approximately 84% of which appear only once. Sequenced material: PBMCs. The source of these receptors is a woman in her thirties or forties in good health and CMV-seronegative.

This chain links TRBV29-1 with TRBJ2-3, with 8 bases fitting TRBD2. This CDR3 is built from 16 residues. The germline gives CDR1 SQVTM, CDR2 ANQGSEA. V shed 1 base, J shed 3 bases, and the junction held 9 bases outside the gene matches. CDR3 sequence reads: CSVEGLVSGKTDTQYF. In DNA form, the CDR3 reads TGCAGCGTTGAAGGGCTGGTTAGCGGGAAAACAGATACGCAGTATTTT.

A single count supports this clone. The V gene is TRBV5-4, the J gene TRBJ2-7; the match to TRBD2 covers 8 bases. The CDR3 contains 15 residues. V gave up 7 bases and J gave up 0 bases; unmatched junction bases: 9. CDR1 and CDR2 from the germline V gene are SGHNT and YYREEE (reference sequence). The CDR3 loop is CASSWGSGASYEQYF. The CDR3 DNA sequence: TGTGCCAGCTCCTGGGGTAGCGGGGCCTCCTACGAGCAGTACTTC.

The J gene is TRBJ1-2, the V gene TRBV4-2; D is ambiguous. V gave up 0 bases and J gave up 7 bases, with 12 bases separating them. The CDR3 loop spans 14 amino acids. The germline gives CDR1 LGHNA, CDR2 YNFKEQ. Here the CDR3 reads CASSQDRAGFGYTF. DNA of the CDR3: TGTGCCAGCAGCCAAGATCGTGCAGGCTTTGGCTACACCTTC.

J is TRBJ2-2 and V is TRBV6-4; 7 bases are a match to TRBD1. This CDR3 has 14 residues. Germline V CDR1 and CDR2: MRHNA, SNTAGT. The trim removed 7 bases at V and 5 bases at J, leaving 7 bases unmatched. CDR3 loop: CASKFTQGTGELFF. CDR3 nucleotides: TGTGCCAGCAAATTTACACAGGGGACCGGGGAGCTGTTTTTT.

The chain joins TRBV5-4 to TRBJ2-4; weak D call: TRBD1 (5 bases). Germline CDR1 and CDR2: SGHNT and YYREEE (reference sequence). Trimming took 0 bases from V and 6 from J, leaving 13 bases between them. The CDR3 length is 15 residues. The DNA for the CDR3 is TGTGCCAGCAGCTTGGATTCAGGGATCGGAAACATTCAGTACTTC. Amino acids: CASSLDSGIGNIQYF.

In this sample, this clone turned up a few times. This chain links TRBV7-2 with TRBJ2-2; perhaps TRBD2 as D (5 bases). Trimming pared 5 bases from V and 7 bases from J, leaving 14 bases between. Germline CDR1 and CDR2: SGHTA and FQGNSA. CDR3 size: 14 residues. The CDR3 loop reads CASSPTFRGGELFF. In DNA, the CDR3 is TGTGCCAGCAGCCCAACCTTCCGGGGCGGGGAGCTGTTTTTT. Supplemented by reference TRBV7-2 and TRBJ2-2, the full variable domain reads GAGVSQSPSNKVTEKGKDVELRCDPISGHTALYWYRQSLGQGLEFLIYFQGNSAPDKSGLPSDRFSAERTGGSVSTLTIQRTQQEDSAVYLCASSPTFRGGELFFGEGSRLTVL.

This sequence joins TRBV5-1 and TRBJ2-5, with 7 bases lining up with TRBD2. V dropped 1 base and J dropped 2; count of bases not matched to a gene: 2. The CDR3 runs 14 residues. The germline V gene encodes CDR1 SGHRS and CDR2 YFSETQ. The CDR3: CASSLQAGQETQYF. CDR3 DNA sequence: TGCGCCAGCAGCTTGCAAGCGGGACAAGAGACCCAGTACTTC.

The DNA for the CDR3 is TGTGCCAGTAGTACCCCAGGGGATTATCAGCCCCAGCATTTT. Its translation: CASSTPGDYQPQHF. The J gene is TRBJ1-5, the V gene TRBV19; perhaps TRBD1 as D (6 bases). Deletions cut 4 bases from V and 5 bases from J, with 12 bases between. Germline CDR1 LNHDA, CDR2 SQIVND (reference sequence). The CDR3 is 14 residues long. The complete variable domain, with remaining parts taken from reference TRBV19 and TRBJ1-5, reads DGGITQSPKYLFRKEGQNVTLSCEQNLNHDAMYWYRQDPGQGLRLIYYSQIVNDFQKGDIAEGYSVSREKKESFPLTVTSAQKNPTAFYLCASSTPGDYQPQHFGDGTRLSIL.

The rearrangement uses TRBV5-1 and TRBJ1-1; D remains unclear. From germline, CDR1 is SGHRS and CDR2 YFSETQ. Trimming removed 0 bases from V and 0 bases from J, with 6 bases in between. The length of the CDR3 is 14 residues. This CDR3 reads CASSLEQLNTEAFF. CDR3 sequence (DNA): TGCGCCAGCAGCTTGGAACAGTTGAACACTGAAGCTTTCTTT.

The chain joins TRBV13 to TRBJ2-7, with D tentatively TRBD2 (7 bases). V lost 6 bases to trimming and J lost 6 bases, with 21 bases between them. Germline V CDR1 and CDR2: PRHDT, FYEKMQ (reference sequence). The CDR3 covers 15 residues. Here the CDR3 reads CASRPLGGASSEQYF. The DNA of the CDR3 is TGTGCCAGCAGACCCCTTGGGGGGGCCTCGAGCGAGCAGTACTTC.

The chain employs TRBV20-1 and TRBJ1-2; 7 bases align to TRBD1. Germline lookup yields CDR1 DFQATT and CDR2 SNEGSKA (reference sequence). This CDR3 contains 11 residues. CDR3 bases: TGCAGACCGGACAGGAAGGAGGGCTACACCTTC. The encoded protein is CRPDRKEGYTF.

The rearrangement uses TRBV11-2 and TRBJ2-1; 8 positions match TRBD1. The germline V gene has CDR1 SGHAT and CDR2 FQNNGV. With 2 bases clipped from V and 5 bases from J, the junction kept 2 bases outside the gene matches. The length of the CDR3 is 14 residues. The CDR3 nucleotides read TGTGCCAGCAGCTTACTGACAGGGGACAATGAGCAGTTCTTC. Translation: CASSLLTGDNEQFF.

The chain has TRBV6-1 and TRBJ2-7, with D unclear. V was pared by 0 bases and J by 5 bases, with 8 bases between. CDR3 length: 13 amino acids. Germline CDR1 is MNHNS and CDR2 is SASEGT. The CDR3 spells CASSEASHHEQYF. CDR3 DNA: TGTGCCAGCAGTGAAGCGTCACACCACGAGCAGTACTTC.

The chain employs TRBV7-9 and TRBJ1-4; no clear D gene. The CDR3 length is 14 residues. V shed 2 bases and J shed 3 bases, with 7 bases lying between them. Germline-derived CDR1 and CDR2 are SEHNR and FQNEAQ (reference sequence). The CDR3, as DNA: TGTGCCAGCAGCTTACGGGTTGCTAATGAAAAACTGTTTTTT. Its translation: CASSLRVANEKLFF.

This sequence joins TRBV28 and TRBJ1-2; 9 nucleotides agree with TRBD1. Germline CDR1 MDHEN, CDR2 SYDVKM. V lost 0 bases and J lost 9; bases outside the gene matches: 5. The CDR3 is made up of 14 amino acids. CDR3 sequence reads: CASSLWDRGPRYTF. In nucleotides, the CDR3 is TGTGCCAGCAGTTTATGGGACAGGGGCCCCCGCTACACCTTC.

J is TRBJ2-7 and V is TRBV27; a possible D gene is TRBD2 (5 bases). The CDR3 contains 15 residues. From germline, CDR1 is MNHEY and CDR2 SMNVEV (reference sequence). With 6 bases removed from V and 0 bases from J, the gap between germline ends came to 15 bases. The CDR3 DNA reads TGTGCCAGCAGAAGGACTTCTCAAAGCTCCTACGAGCAGTACTTC. Encoded protein: CASRRTSQSSYEQYF.

As for this clone: The junction does not match germline at one end; this may be a read error. The V and J genes are TRBV7-9 and TRBJ1-2, with TRBD1 identical over 7 bases. This CDR3 comprises 15 residues. The V gene's germline CDR1 is SEHNR and CDR2 FQNEAQ (reference sequence). CDR3: CSSSLAQGNNYGYTF. The CDR3 nucleotides read TGTTCCAGCAGCTTAGCACAGGGGAATAACTATGGCTACACCTTC. Supplemented by reference TRBV7-9 and TRBJ1-2, the full variable domain reads DTGVSQNPRHKITKRGQNVTFRCDPISEHNRLYWYRQTLGQGPEFLTYFQNEAQLEKSRLLSDRFSAERPKGSFSTLEIQRTEQGDSAMYLCSSSLAQGNNYGYTFGSGTRLTVV.

This chain connects TRBV6-1 to TRBJ1-5; a weak D match, TRBD1 (6 bases). CDR1 and CDR2 (germline): MNHNS, SASEGT. This CDR3 contains 15 residues. V lost 6 bases to trimming and J lost 3 bases, with 15 bases between them. The CDR3 coding sequence is TGTGCCAGCAGCATAAAGCAGGGGTTCAATCAGCCCCAGCATTTT. Protein sequence: CASSIKQGFNQPQHF.

The chain carries TRBV6-4 and TRBJ2-5; 7 bases line up with TRBD2. The CDR3 length is 12 residues. CDR1 MRHNA and CDR2 SNTAGT come from the germline V gene. Germline trimming cut 4 bases from V and 7 bases from J; bases unmatched to any gene: 3. CDR3 nucleotides: TGTGCCAGCAGTGCAGCGGGACCGACCCAGTACTTC. Translating gives CASSAAGPTQYF.

In DNA, the CDR3 is TGTGCCAGCAGCTTAACCGGGACTAGCGGGCCCTACAATGAGCAGTTCTTC. Amino acid sequence: CASSLTGTSGPYNEQFF. The chain joins TRBV7-9 to TRBJ2-1, with 12 bases that match TRBD2. The junction had 4 bases not matched to a gene; V was cut back by 2 bases and J by 2 bases. CDR1 is SEHNR, CDR2 FQNEAQ, per germline (reference sequence). There are 17 residues in the CDR3. Using reference TRBV7-9 and TRBJ2-1 for the parts outside the CDR3, the full variable domain is DTGVSQNPRHKITKRGQNVTFRCDPISEHNRLYWYRQTLGQGPEFLTYFQNEAQLEKSRLLSDRFSAERPKGSFSTLEIQRTEQGDSAMYLCASSLTGTSGPYNEQFFGPGTRLTVL.

V gene TRBV5-1 combines with J gene TRBJ2-5; weak D call: TRBD1 (5 bases). Between the trimmed V and J ends, which lost 2 bases and 13 bases, there was a span of 15 bases. CDR3 length: 12 residues. Germline CDR1 and CDR2: SGHRS and YFSETQ. The CDR3, as DNA: TGCGCCAGCAGCTTAGGCAGGGTCATAGGGTACTTC. Residues: CASSLGRVIGYF.

The chain links TRBV4-2 to TRBJ2-1, with TRBD2 identical over 8 bases. Unmatched junction bases numbered 8, after V lost 3 bases and J lost 7 bases. The CDR3 is 15 residues long. Germline CDR1 and CDR2: LGHNA and YNFKEQ. The CDR3 sequence: CASSQREAGGNEQFF. The CDR3 DNA follows: TGTGCCAGCAGCCAGCGGGAGGCCGGTGGGAATGAGCAGTTCTTC.

The chain is built from TRBV13 and TRBJ2-7, with 12 bases matching TRBD2. The CDR3 covers 14 residues. The J segment lost 5 bases and the V segment lost 5 bases, leaving 4 bases of the junction unmatched. CDR1 is PRHDT and CDR2 is FYEKMQ in the germline V gene (reference sequence). The CDR3 protein is CASSPRLAGDEQYF. The CDR3 nucleotides read TGTGCCAGCAGCCCCAGACTAGCGGGAGACGAGCAGTACTTC. The complete variable domain, with remaining parts taken from reference TRBV13 and TRBJ2-7, reads AAGVIQSPRHLIKEKRETATLKCYPIPRHDTVYWYQQGPGQDPQFLISFYEKMQSDKGSIPDRFSAQQFSDYHSELNMSSLELGDSALYFCASSPRLAGDEQYFGPGTRLTVT.

V usage is TRBV5-4 and J usage is TRBJ2-5; 9 bases are a match to TRBD1. The CDR3 totals 13 residues. The germline CDR1 and CDR2 sequences are SGHNT and YYREEE (reference sequence). The junction had 4 bases not matched to a gene; V was cut back by 5 bases and J by 5 bases. The CDR3 nucleotides are TGTGCCAGCAGTTGGGACAGGGTTGAGACCCAGTACTTC. It codes for CASSWDRVETQYF.

This clone was counted a few times. The chain links TRBV27 to TRBJ2-7, with 14 bases aligning to TRBD2. CDR3 length equals 20 residues. V shed 7 bases, J shed 0 bases, and the junction held 17 bases outside the gene matches. CDR1 MNHEY and CDR2 SMNVEV come from the germline V gene (reference sequence). CDR3 loop: CASTATLGLAGVASSYEQYF. CDR3 DNA: TGTGCCAGCACTGCGACCCTGGGACTAGCGGGAGTCGCGAGCTCCTACGAGCAGTACTTC.

The chain combines TRBV4-3 with TRBJ1-1, with no clear D. CDR3 size: 13 residues. The germline CDR1 and CDR2 sequences are LGHNA and YSLEER. Trimming removed 4 bases from V and 0 bases from J, with 6 bases in between. CDR3 sequence: CASSRDMNTEAFF. The CDR3 DNA reads as TGCGCCAGCAGCCGTGACATGAACACTGAAGCTTTCTTT.